The rows below give T cell receptor beta chains drawn from one sample of a study of T cell responses to AZD1222 COVID-19 vaccine. Repertoires were generated with immunoSEQ multiplex PCR, while TCRdb's copy carries only in-frame clones and drops some. The data contain just over 95,000 clones, roughly 89% of them singletons. The material was peripheral blood, obtained on day 0 of AZD1222 vaccination. The receptors derive from an adult in good health. CDR3s include the opening cysteine and the closing phenylalanine or tryptophan. The D gene is left open where the match is weak.

v_gene: TRBV4-3
d_gene: .
j_gene: TRBJ2-1
CDR3aa: CASSQDESRYNEQFF

v_gene: TRBV11-2
d_gene: .
j_gene: TRBJ2-6
CDR3aa: CASSSVVSGANVLTF

v_gene: TRBV12-5
d_gene: .
j_gene: TRBJ1-2
CDR3aa: CASGLVGLDGNGYTF

v_gene: TRBV24-1
d_gene: .
j_gene: TRBJ2-2
CDR3aa: CATRAGSKTGELFF

v_gene: TRBV7-8
d_gene: .
j_gene: TRBJ1-6
CDR3aa: CASSYTEGPSPLHF

v_gene: TRBV7-8
d_gene: .
j_gene: TRBJ1-1
CDR3aa: CASSPSRRENTEAFF

v_gene: TRBV6-2/TRBV6-3
d_gene: .
j_gene: TRBJ2-1
CDR3aa: CASSDRLNEQFF

v_gene: TRBV19
d_gene: .
j_gene: TRBJ1-5
CDR3aa: CASRPGEAGKQPQHF

v_gene: TRBV11-2
d_gene: .
j_gene: TRBJ2-5
CDR3aa: CASSHSGGVGETQYF

v_gene: TRBV12-5
d_gene: .
j_gene: TRBJ2-6
CDR3aa: CASGFEQAGANVLTF

v_gene: TRBV7-9
d_gene: .
j_gene: TRBJ2-5
CDR3aa: CASTFGETQYF

v_gene: TRBV5-1
d_gene: .
j_gene: TRBJ2-1
CDR3aa: CASSFRDRNKNEQFF

v_gene: TRBV28
d_gene: .
j_gene: TRBJ2-2
CDR3aa: CASSFRNTGELFF

v_gene: TRBV27
d_gene: TRBD1
j_gene: TRBJ1-2
CDR3aa: CASSLSQGAHGYTF

v_gene: TRBV28
d_gene: .
j_gene: TRBJ1-2
CDR3aa: CASSLGRLRVNYGYTF

v_gene: TRBV9
d_gene: TRBD1
j_gene: TRBJ1-2
CDR3aa: CASSVALTGDRGRLDGYTF

v_gene: TRBV27
d_gene: .
j_gene: TRBJ2-5
CDR3aa: CASSPGWSGARLETQYF

v_gene: TRBV19
d_gene: TRBD1
j_gene: TRBJ1-2
CDR3aa: CASSPRGQAQTHGYTF

v_gene: TRBV7-2
d_gene: .
j_gene: TRBJ2-7
CDR3aa: CASKGSSYEQYF

v_gene: TRBV3-1/TRBV3-2
d_gene: .
j_gene: TRBJ1-1
CDR3aa: CASSPGQHMNTEAFF

v_gene: TRBV27
d_gene: TRBD1
j_gene: TRBJ1-2
CDR3aa: CASSLRTGGQIDRGYTF

v_gene: TRBV19
d_gene: TRBD1
j_gene: TRBJ2-7
CDR3aa: CASSAGGNSYEQYF

v_gene: TRBV9
d_gene: TRBD1
j_gene: TRBJ1-3
CDR3aa: CASSVVGGPGNTIYF

v_gene: TRBV28
d_gene: .
j_gene: TRBJ1-2
CDR3aa: CASSLFPRGAEEGYTF

v_gene: TRBV6-2/TRBV6-3
d_gene: .
j_gene: TRBJ2-2
CDR3aa: CASSYARELFF

v_gene: TRBV5-6
d_gene: .
j_gene: TRBJ2-3
CDR3aa: CASSLGDTDTQYF

v_gene: TRBV19
d_gene: .
j_gene: TRBJ2-7
CDR3aa: CASSIGPGTSYEQYF

v_gene: TRBV7-8
d_gene: TRBD2
j_gene: TRBJ2-3
CDR3aa: CASSLASRRGGGDTQYF

v_gene: TRBV30
d_gene: TRBD2
j_gene: TRBJ2-1
CDR3aa: CAWTFPPPGLAVYNEQFF

v_gene: TRBV6-2/TRBV6-3
d_gene: .
j_gene: TRBJ2-2
CDR3aa: CASSNYAGTTNTGELFF

v_gene: TRBV5-1
d_gene: TRBD1
j_gene: TRBJ2-7
CDR3aa: CASSLEDRANYEQYF

v_gene: TRBV29-1
d_gene: TRBD1
j_gene: TRBJ1-2
CDR3aa: CSVQTGVGGYTF

v_gene: TRBV7-8
d_gene: TRBD1
j_gene: TRBJ1-5
CDR3aa: CASSLSETGRRADQPQHF

v_gene: TRBV7-2
d_gene: .
j_gene: TRBJ2-5
CDR3aa: CASSLGSRVETQYF

v_gene: TRBV10-3
d_gene: .
j_gene: TRBJ1-4
CDR3aa: CAISESTLNEKLFF

v_gene: TRBV6-5
d_gene: TRBD2
j_gene: TRBJ2-1
CDR3aa: CASSYIAGGPSEQFF

v_gene: TRBV7-6
d_gene: TRBD2
j_gene: TRBJ2-3
CDR3aa: CASSLEAGGSVDTQYF

v_gene: TRBV19
d_gene: .
j_gene: TRBJ2-3
CDR3aa: CASSQGLRRADTQYF

v_gene: TRBV28
d_gene: .
j_gene: TRBJ1-5
CDR3aa: CASSLGQAQHF

v_gene: TRBV18
d_gene: .
j_gene: TRBJ2-3
CDR3aa: CASHAGVGTDTQYF

v_gene: TRBV9
d_gene: .
j_gene: TRBJ2-1
CDR3aa: CASSGLLRGNEQFF

v_gene: TRBV7-8
d_gene: .
j_gene: TRBJ1-1
CDR3aa: CASSAQQGEGTEAFF

v_gene: TRBV28
d_gene: TRBD2
j_gene: TRBJ2-5
CDR3aa: CASSRPLAGAETQYF

v_gene: TRBV6-2/TRBV6-3
d_gene: .
j_gene: TRBJ1-5
CDR3aa: CASSTPRWGWNQPQHF

v_gene: TRBV2
d_gene: .
j_gene: TRBJ2-7
CDR3aa: CASSEEFSGEQYF

v_gene: TRBV2
d_gene: TRBD2
j_gene: TRBJ2-6
CDR3aa: CASSHGGSGANVLTF

v_gene: TRBV7-6
d_gene: TRBD1
j_gene: TRBJ1-6
CDR3aa: CASSLTSGRGRSPLHF